Below, one T cell receptor delta chain is given with its context. The antigen remains undetermined. Just one base apart from a much larger clone, this may be a read error. Gamma-chain- and delta-chain-specific primers converted PBMC RNA into TCR cDNA. TCRdb re-processed the RT-PCR reads via CATT. The sample has hundreds of delta-chain clones, approximately 31% seen once. This record comes from a study of delta chains in infants with herpesvirus infections. About the research overall: A Ugandan infant cohort was followed from birth for primary CMV.

Study outcomes and limitations: Uninfected infants and those infected after 120 days lacked the public clonotype. About 20% of the 18 CMV-infected infants carried the public Vdelta1 clonotype, including one congenital.

The CDR3 totals 19 residues. Germline CDR1 is TSWWSYY and CDR2 is QGS. Trimming cost V 5 bases and J 3 bases; bases outside gene matches: 19. The V and J genes are TRDV1 and TRDJ1, with 9 bases matching TRDD2. The source was peripheral blood, collected at time point 2 of longitudinal follow-up. This TCR derives from a human donor who was a Ugandan infant, either HIV-exposed or HIV-unexposed (not recorded which). The CDR3 DNA is TGTGCTCTTGGGTCACCTTCCTACGGTACTACTGGGGTGTCCGATAAACTCATCTTT. Translating gives CALGSPSYGTTGVSDKLIF.